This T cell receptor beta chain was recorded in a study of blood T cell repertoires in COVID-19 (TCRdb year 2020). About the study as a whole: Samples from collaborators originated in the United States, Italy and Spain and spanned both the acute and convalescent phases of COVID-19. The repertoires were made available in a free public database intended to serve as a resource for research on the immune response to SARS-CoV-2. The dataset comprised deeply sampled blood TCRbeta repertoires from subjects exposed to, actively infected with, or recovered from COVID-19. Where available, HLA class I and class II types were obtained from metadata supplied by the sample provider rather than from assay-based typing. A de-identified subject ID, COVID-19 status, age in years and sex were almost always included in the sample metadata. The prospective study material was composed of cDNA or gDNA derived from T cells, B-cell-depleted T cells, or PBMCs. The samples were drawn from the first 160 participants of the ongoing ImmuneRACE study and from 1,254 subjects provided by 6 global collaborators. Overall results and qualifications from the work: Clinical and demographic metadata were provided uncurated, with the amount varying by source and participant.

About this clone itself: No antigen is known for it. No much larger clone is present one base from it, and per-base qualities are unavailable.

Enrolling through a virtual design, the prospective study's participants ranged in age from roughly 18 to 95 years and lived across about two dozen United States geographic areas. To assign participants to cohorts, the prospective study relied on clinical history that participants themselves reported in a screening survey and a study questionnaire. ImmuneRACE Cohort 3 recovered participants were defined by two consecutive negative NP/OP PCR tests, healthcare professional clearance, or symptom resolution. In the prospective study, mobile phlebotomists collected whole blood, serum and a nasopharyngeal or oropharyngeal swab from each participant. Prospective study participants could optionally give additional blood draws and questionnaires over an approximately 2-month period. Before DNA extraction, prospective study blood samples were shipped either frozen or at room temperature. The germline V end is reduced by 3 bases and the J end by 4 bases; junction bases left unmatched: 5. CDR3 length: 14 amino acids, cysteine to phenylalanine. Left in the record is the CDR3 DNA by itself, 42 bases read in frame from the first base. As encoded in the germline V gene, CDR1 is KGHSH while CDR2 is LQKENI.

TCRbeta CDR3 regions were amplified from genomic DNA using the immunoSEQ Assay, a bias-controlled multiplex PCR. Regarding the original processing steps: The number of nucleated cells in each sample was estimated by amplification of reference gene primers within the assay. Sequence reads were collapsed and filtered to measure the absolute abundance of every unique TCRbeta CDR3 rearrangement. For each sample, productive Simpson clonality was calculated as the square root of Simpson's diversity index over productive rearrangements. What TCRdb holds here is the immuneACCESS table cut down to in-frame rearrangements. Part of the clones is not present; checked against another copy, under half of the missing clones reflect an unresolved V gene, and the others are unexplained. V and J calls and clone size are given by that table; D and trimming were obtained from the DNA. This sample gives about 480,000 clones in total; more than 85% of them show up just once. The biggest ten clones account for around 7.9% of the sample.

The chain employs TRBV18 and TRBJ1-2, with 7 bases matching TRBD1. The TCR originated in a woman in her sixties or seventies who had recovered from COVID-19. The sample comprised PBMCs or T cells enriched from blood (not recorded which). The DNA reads TGTGCCAGCTCACCGGACAGGATCGGCTATGGCTACACCTTC. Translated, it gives CASSPDRIGYGYTF.